A selection of T cell receptor beta chains follows, all from one sample in a study of T cell clonotyping in hematopoietic cell transplantation. Profiling relied on immunoSEQ multiplex PCR, and the TCRdb table lists in-frame clones only, not all of them. The sample lists roughly 12,000 clones, roughly 50% occurring once. What was sequenced was peripheral blood mononuclear cells. The receptors come from a man between 50 and 59 years old in good health. Some clones in this sample may be carry-over from other donors' samples. The CDR3 runs from the conserved cysteine through the conserved F or W. D genes are given only for firm matches. Clone size is shown for a subset of rows, as once, few, many or a class of expanded clone.

d_call: -
v_call: TRBV6-6
j_call: TRBJ1-5
clone_size: -
cdr3_aa: CASSTILNQPQHF
cdr3_nt: TGTGCCAGCAGTACGATCCTCAATCAGCCCCAGCATTTT

d_call: -
v_call: TRBV28
j_call: TRBJ1-1
clone_size: -
cdr3_aa: CASLGTEAFF
cdr3_nt: TGTGCCAGCTTAGGGACTGAAGCTTTCTTT

d_call: TRBD1
v_call: TRBV4-1
j_call: TRBJ2-1
clone_size: medium-sized
cdr3_aa: CASSQDIRDSYNEQFF
cdr3_nt: TGCGCCAGCAGCCAAGATATCCGGGACAGCTACAATGAGCAGTTCTTC

d_call: -
v_call: TRBV5-8
j_call: TRBJ2-7
clone_size: few
cdr3_aa: CASSLRDGGPYEQYF
cdr3_nt: TGTGCCAGCAGCTTGAGGGACGGGGGCCCCTACGAGCAGTACTTC

d_call: TRBD2
v_call: TRBV6-5
j_call: TRBJ2-7
clone_size: -
cdr3_aa: CAASLAGPYEQYF
cdr3_nt: TGTGCCGCGTCTCTAGCGGGCCCGTACGAGCAGTACTTC

d_call: -
v_call: TRBV30
j_call: TRBJ1-2
clone_size: -
cdr3_aa: CASGGENYGYTF
cdr3_nt: TGTGCCTCGGGGGGTGAGAACTATGGCTACACCTTC

d_call: -
v_call: TRBV27
j_call: TRBJ2-7
clone_size: -
cdr3_aa: CASSSVTAYEQYF
cdr3_nt: TGTGCCAGCAGTTCGGTGACAGCGTACGAGCAGTACTTC

d_call: -
v_call: TRBV13
j_call: TRBJ1-2
clone_size: few
cdr3_aa: CASSPGVASYGYTF
cdr3_nt: TGTGCCAGCAGCCCGGGAGTCGCGTCCTATGGCTACACCTTC

d_call: -
v_call: TRBV25-1
j_call: TRBJ1-2
clone_size: -
cdr3_aa: CASSREGYGYTF
cdr3_nt: TGTGCCAGCTCCAGGGAGGGCTATGGCTACACCTTC

d_call: -
v_call: TRBV7-9
j_call: TRBJ2-7
clone_size: -
cdr3_aa: CASSPPQATLEQYF
cdr3_nt: TGTGCCAGCAGCCCACCACAGGCCACCTTGGAGCAGTACTTC

d_call: -
v_call: TRBV29-1
j_call: TRBJ2-2
clone_size: few
cdr3_aa: CSVPMDTGELFF
cdr3_nt: TGCAGCGTCCCGATGGACACCGGGGAGCTGTTTTTT

d_call: TRBD1
v_call: TRBV30
j_call: TRBJ1-1
clone_size: -
cdr3_aa: CAWSGRQGAYTEAFF
cdr3_nt: TGTGCCTGGAGTGGCCGACAGGGGGCGTACACTGAAGCTTTCTTT

d_call: -
v_call: TRBV6-5
j_call: TRBJ1-1
clone_size: -
cdr3_aa: CASSYAQSEAFF
cdr3_nt: TGTGCCAGCAGTTACGCTCAGTCTGAAGCTTTCTTT

d_call: -
v_call: TRBV28
j_call: TRBJ2-7
clone_size: -
cdr3_aa: CASRGRLYEQYF
cdr3_nt: TGTGCCAGCAGAGGGCGGCTCTACGAGCAGTACTTC

d_call: TRBD1
v_call: TRBV30
j_call: TRBJ2-7
clone_size: -
cdr3_aa: CAWGTAQQYF
cdr3_nt: TGTGCCTGGGGGACAGCTCAGCAGTACTTC

d_call: TRBD1
v_call: TRBV27
j_call: TRBJ1-5
clone_size: few
cdr3_aa: CASSRDRGYQPQHF
cdr3_nt: TGTGCCAGCAGCCGGGACAGGGGATATCAGCCCCAGCATTTT

d_call: TRBD1
v_call: TRBV6-5
j_call: TRBJ1-5
clone_size: -
cdr3_aa: CASRRTGRNQPQHF
cdr3_nt: TGTGCCAGCAGGCGGACAGGGCGCAATCAGCCCCAGCATTTT